The 21 T cell receptor beta chains given below trace back to one sample, sequenced in a study of control samples from healthy donors and cancer patients. The repertoire was sequenced with immunoSEQ multiplex PCR; TCRdb's copy has only in-frame clones and lacks some. There are about 250,000 clones in the sample; 82% occur only once, and about 14% lies in the top ten. Sequencing used PBMCs. The receptors were gathered from a woman aged 60 to 75 with lung cancer.

The chain carries TRBV28 and TRBJ2-3; 7 bases fit TRBD2. With 6 bases clipped from V and 2 bases from J, the junction kept 2 bases outside the gene matches. CDR3 length: 13 residues. The germline gives CDR1 MDHEN, CDR2 SYDVKM. CDR3 region: CASRGGITDTQYF. DNA for the CDR3: TGTGCCAGCAGGGGAGGGATCACAGATACGCAGTATTTT.

This chain connects TRBV27 to TRBJ2-1; D may be TRBD1 or TRBD2 (5 bases each). The CDR3 spans 14 residues. In germline, CDR1 is MNHEY, CDR2 SMNVEV (reference sequence). Trimming took 6 bases from V and 7 from J, leaving 16 bases between them. Here the CDR3 reads CASSEIWGSNEQFF. In DNA form, the CDR3 reads TGTGCCAGCAGCGAAATCTGGGGGTCGAATGAGCAGTTCTTC.

Note on this clone: Germline and junction disagree at one end, which may indicate a read error. The CDR3 region has the DNA TGTGCCAGCAGCCCCCGACGGGGGAACGCTGAAGCTTTCTTT. This translates into CASSPRRGNAEAFF. The chain recombines TRBV13 with TRBJ1-1; perhaps TRBD1 as D (5 bases). Germline V gene lookup returns CDR1 PRHDT and CDR2 FYEKMQ (reference sequence). The CDR3 sequence is 14 residues long.

This clone was picked up one time. This may be a read error, as it is one base from a much larger clone. The sample holds other DNA sequences that translate to the same CDR3. This chain joins TRBV10-3 and TRBJ2-1; D might be TRBD1 (9 bases). This CDR3 is built from 17 residues. Germline V gene lookup returns CDR1 ENHRY and CDR2 SYGVKD. The CDR3 DNA follows: TGTGCCACCAGTGCGGGGGGCGGGGGGACAGGGTCGAATGAGCAGTTCTTC. This translates into CATSAGGGGTGSNEQFF.

This clone has at least ten counts. The CDR3 coding sequence is TGTGCCAGCAGCTTAGAAAGGGCTGCCGGGGAGTACTTC. Translation: CASSLERAAGEYF. The genes are TRBV7-8 and TRBJ2-7, with a weak D call TRBD2 (5 bases). Trimming stripped 1 base from V and 11 bases from J, with 15 bases between. The germline gives CDR1 SGHVS, CDR2 FQNEAQ. The CDR3 totals 13 residues. Complete variable domain (other parts from reference TRBV7-8 and TRBJ2-7): GAGVSQSPRYKVAKRGQDVALRCDPISGHVSLFWYQQALGQGPEFLTYFQNEAQLDKSGLPSDRFFAERPEGSVSTLKIQRTQQEDSAVYLCASSLERAAGEYFGPGTRLTVT.

The chain combines TRBV18 with TRBJ1-5; D is undetermined. The CDR3 has 13 residues. Trimming left V 2 bases short and J 5 bases short, with 7 bases between. Germline values: CDR1 KGHSH, CDR2 LQKENI. The CDR3 region has the DNA TGTGCCAGCTCACCATTGGTTGATCAGCCCCAGCATTTT. Translating gives CASSPLVDQPQHF.

This clone has a single count. The chain links TRBV5-1 to TRBJ2-7; D might be TRBD1 (6 bases). The V and J ends lost 0 bases and 1 base respectively, with 11 bases between them. The CDR3 is 15 amino acids. Germline lookup yields CDR1 SGHRS and CDR2 YFSETQ. CDR3 nucleotide sequence: TGCGCCAGCAGCTTGGCAGGGGTTGTGTCCTACGAGCAGTACTTC. It yields the protein CASSLAGVVSYEQYF.

Turning to this clone: One end of the junction fails to match germline, which may point to a read error. V gene TRBV5-1 combines with J gene TRBJ1-2; D call uncertain. The CDR3 sequence is 13 residues long. CDR1 SGHRS and CDR2 YFSETQ come from the germline V gene. CDR3 in DNA: TGCGCCAGCAGCTTGGCCGGGCCCTACGCACCTTTCTTC. Protein: CASSLAGPYAPFF.

CDR3 residues: CASSPRNRDINNEQFF. CDR3 DNA: TGTGCCAGCTCACCACGGAACAGGGACATTAACAATGAGCAGTTCTTC. The rearrangement uses TRBV18 and TRBJ2-1; maybe TRBD1 (6 bases). CDR1 is KGHSH, CDR2 LQKENI, per germline. V lost 1 base to trimming and J lost 5 bases, with 15 bases between them. CDR3 length equals 16 residues.

The chain carries TRBV19 and TRBJ2-6, with D unclear. Germline CDR1 reads LNHDA; CDR2 reads SQIVND (reference sequence). Deletions cut 7 bases from V and 0 bases from J, with 7 bases between. The CDR3 loop spans 14 amino acids. Written as DNA, the CDR3 is TGTGCCAGTATCCGGACCTCTGGGGCCAACGTCCTGACTTTC. Its protein product is CASIRTSGANVLTF.

The chain has TRBV3-1 (or the pseudogene TRBV3-2) and TRBJ1-1, with TRBD1 matching 8 bases. CDR1 LGHDT and CDR2 YNNKEL come from the germline V gene (reference sequence). The length of the CDR3 is 11 residues. Losses at the gene ends were 8 bases for V and 11 bases for J; bases not matched to a gene: 7. In nucleotides, the CDR3 is TGTGCCAGCCAGGCAGGGGGCCCGGCTTTCTTT. Translation gives CASQAGGPAFF.

The gene calls are TRBV6-1 and TRBJ2-7; 9 bases match TRBD1. CDR1 and CDR2 from the germline V gene are MNHNS and SASEGT. The CDR3 is made up of 15 amino acids. Unmatched junction bases numbered 4, after V lost 0 bases and J lost 4 bases. The CDR3 DNA is TGTGCCAGCAGTGAAGCTGAGACAGGGGGTTACGAGCAGTACTTC. Amino acid sequence: CASSEAETGGYEQYF.

This clone was detected only once. This chain joins TRBV19 and TRBJ1-2; TRBD1 matches at 10 bases. Trimming removed 11 bases from V and 0 bases from J; junction bases left unmatched: 18. This CDR3 region has 18 residues. Looked up from germline, CDR1 is LNHDA and CDR2 is SQIVND (reference sequence). CDR3 residues: CARAAGTGAFPPNYGYTF. The CDR3 DNA sequence: TGTGCCCGAGCCGCCGGGACAGGGGCCTTCCCACCTAACTATGGCTACACCTTC.

This chain connects TRBV12-3 or TRBV12-4 to TRBJ1-4; 10 nucleotides match TRBD1. CDR3 length: 12 residues. Germline trimming cut 6 bases from V and 8 bases from J; bases unmatched to any gene: 0. The CDR3 nucleotides are TGTGCCAGCAGGGGACAGGGGGAAAAACTGTTTTTT. Translation: CASRGQGEKLFF.

This chain links TRBV6-6 with TRBJ1-1, with D unclear. Germline loops: CDR1 MNHNY, CDR2 SVGAGI (reference sequence). V gave up 7 bases and J gave up 4 bases, with 10 bases separating them. The CDR3 totals 12 residues. The DNA of the CDR3 is TGTGCCAGCACCACCTGGGGCACTGAAGCTTTCTTT. It is translated as CASTTWGTEAFF.

V is TRBV5-3 and J is TRBJ2-1; no definite D call. TRBV5-3 is filed as an ORF, its function uncertain. This CDR3 is 12 amino acids long. Trimming stripped 5 bases from V and 0 bases from J, with 3 bases between. DNA of the CDR3: TGTGCCAGAAGGGGCTCCTACAATGAGCAGTTCTTC. It codes for CARRGSYNEQFF.

CDR3 sequence reads: CASDRRSSYEQYF. The DNA of the CDR3 is TGTGCCAGCGATAGACGGAGCTCCTACGAGCAGTACTTC. The V and J genes are TRBV2 and TRBJ2-7; D is unclear. The CDR3 has 13 residues. Germline lookup yields CDR1 SNHLY and CDR2 FYNNEI. Trimming took 8 bases from V and 0 from J, leaving 11 bases between them.

J is TRBJ1-2 and V is TRBV16, with D perhaps TRBD1 (5 bases). Germline-derived CDR1 and CDR2 are KGHSY and FQNENV. The V end lost 4 bases, the J end lost 3 bases, and 12 bases lay between the germline ends. This CDR3 has 14 residues. CDR3 in amino acids: CASSPRGTDYGYTF. CDR3 DNA sequence: TGTGCCAGCAGCCCTCGCGGGACGGACTATGGCTACACCTTC.

The rearrangement uses TRBV7-2 and TRBJ2-7; 8 nucleotides agree with TRBD2. Germline values: CDR1 SGHTA, CDR2 FQGNSA. The CDR3 is made up of 15 amino acids. J lost 3 bases, V lost 1 base, and 5 bases had no gene match. In DNA, the CDR3 is TGTGCCAGCAGCTTAGATCGGGGGGGATACTACGAGCAGTACTTC. It encodes CASSLDRGGYYEQYF.

The chain is built from TRBV4-1 and TRBJ1-6, with D uncertain. There are 13 residues in the CDR3. CDR1 MGHRA and CDR2 YSYEKL come from the germline V gene. The V and J ends lost 3 bases and 9 bases respectively, with 9 bases between them. The CDR3 region is CASSQADRSPLHF. The DNA of the CDR3 is TGCGCCAGCAGCCAGGCTGATCGTTCACCCCTCCACTTT.

This chain connects TRBV25-1 to TRBJ2-1, with 12 bases identical to TRBD2. The CDR3 has 15 amino acids. V lost 6 bases, J lost 4 bases, and 4 bases stayed unmatched. Germline loops: CDR1 MGHDK, CDR2 SYGVNS. CDR3 nucleotides: TGTGCCAGCAGACTAGCGGGGGGAAAATACAATGAGCAGTTCTTC. It translates to CASRLAGGKYNEQFF. Full variable domain (outside the CDR3, taken from reference TRBV25-1 and TRBJ2-1): EADIYQTPRYLVIGTGKKITLECSQTMGHDKMYWYQQDPGMELHLIHYSYGVNSTEKGDLSSESTVSRIRTEHFPLTLESARPSHTSQYLCASRLAGGKYNEQFFGPGTRLTVL.